This T cell receptor (beta chain) came from a study of primary melanoma T cells and metastatic recurrence (TCRdb year 2020). Context from the whole study: The cohort was made up of about 200 primary melanomas of stage T2 to T4, with thickness greater than 1 mm. The T-cell fraction measured by TCR beta sequencing was compared against progression-free survival as the clinical outcome. Whether T-cell fraction and T-cell repertoire clonality in primary melanoma tumors predicted patient outcome was tested in the study. The sequencing-derived T-cell fraction was compared with histopathological grading of tumor-infiltrating lymphocytes.

The germline V gene encodes CDR1 MDHEN and CDR2 SYDVKM. Deletion took 6 bases off V and 4 bases off J, with a span of 16 bases between the germline ends. Spanning cysteine to phenylalanine, the CDR3 consists of 15 amino acids. The retained sequence is limited to the CDR3, 45 bases, with the frame set at the first base. The patients had surgically resected primary melanoma that was considered potentially curable but at risk of metastatic recurrence. This clone has only a few counts. Its antigen remains undetermined. Per-nucleotide qualities are absent, and no much larger clonotype sits a single base away. Here is what the overall study found, with its caveats: A T-cell fraction greater than 20% appeared to be protective whatever the ulceration status, mitotic rate or nodal disease. An effective T-cell-mediated antitumor response in primary melanoma was framed by the authors only as a suggestion, not a demonstrated mechanism. Progression-free survival was reportedly predicted by the tumor T-cell fraction independently of age, mitotic rate, ulceration and thickness. Adding T-cell fraction to tumor thickness reportedly improved progression-free survival prediction more than adding any other histopathological variable.

The library was built by means of the immunoSEQ multiplex PCR assay. Primary melanoma tumor tissue underwent high-throughput sequencing of the T-cell receptor beta chain. As for how the authors treated the data: The repertoire analyses covered TCRB CDR3 sharing between samples and the distribution of insertions and deletions. A gradient-boosted model ranked the predictive value of the T-cell fraction against histopathological variables. The table was pulled from immuneACCESS by TCRdb, which kept in-frame rearrangements only. Such tables lose some clones; where checked, under half of the loss comes from unresolved V genes, and the rest has no known cause. The V and J calls and clone size come from that table; D and trimming were worked out from the DNA. Recorded for this sample are approximately 180 clones; 69% of them occurred a single time. Of the sample, approximately 15% is held by the ten largest clones.

This receptor chain uses TRBV28 and TRBJ1-3; the D gene cannot be named for sure. Sequenced material: melanoma tumor tissue. The TCR originated in a human donor with melanoma. The nucleotide sequence is given as TGTGCCAGCAGCACGGACCTGAACCCGGGAAACACCATATATTTT. Its coded protein is CASSTDLNPGNTIYF.